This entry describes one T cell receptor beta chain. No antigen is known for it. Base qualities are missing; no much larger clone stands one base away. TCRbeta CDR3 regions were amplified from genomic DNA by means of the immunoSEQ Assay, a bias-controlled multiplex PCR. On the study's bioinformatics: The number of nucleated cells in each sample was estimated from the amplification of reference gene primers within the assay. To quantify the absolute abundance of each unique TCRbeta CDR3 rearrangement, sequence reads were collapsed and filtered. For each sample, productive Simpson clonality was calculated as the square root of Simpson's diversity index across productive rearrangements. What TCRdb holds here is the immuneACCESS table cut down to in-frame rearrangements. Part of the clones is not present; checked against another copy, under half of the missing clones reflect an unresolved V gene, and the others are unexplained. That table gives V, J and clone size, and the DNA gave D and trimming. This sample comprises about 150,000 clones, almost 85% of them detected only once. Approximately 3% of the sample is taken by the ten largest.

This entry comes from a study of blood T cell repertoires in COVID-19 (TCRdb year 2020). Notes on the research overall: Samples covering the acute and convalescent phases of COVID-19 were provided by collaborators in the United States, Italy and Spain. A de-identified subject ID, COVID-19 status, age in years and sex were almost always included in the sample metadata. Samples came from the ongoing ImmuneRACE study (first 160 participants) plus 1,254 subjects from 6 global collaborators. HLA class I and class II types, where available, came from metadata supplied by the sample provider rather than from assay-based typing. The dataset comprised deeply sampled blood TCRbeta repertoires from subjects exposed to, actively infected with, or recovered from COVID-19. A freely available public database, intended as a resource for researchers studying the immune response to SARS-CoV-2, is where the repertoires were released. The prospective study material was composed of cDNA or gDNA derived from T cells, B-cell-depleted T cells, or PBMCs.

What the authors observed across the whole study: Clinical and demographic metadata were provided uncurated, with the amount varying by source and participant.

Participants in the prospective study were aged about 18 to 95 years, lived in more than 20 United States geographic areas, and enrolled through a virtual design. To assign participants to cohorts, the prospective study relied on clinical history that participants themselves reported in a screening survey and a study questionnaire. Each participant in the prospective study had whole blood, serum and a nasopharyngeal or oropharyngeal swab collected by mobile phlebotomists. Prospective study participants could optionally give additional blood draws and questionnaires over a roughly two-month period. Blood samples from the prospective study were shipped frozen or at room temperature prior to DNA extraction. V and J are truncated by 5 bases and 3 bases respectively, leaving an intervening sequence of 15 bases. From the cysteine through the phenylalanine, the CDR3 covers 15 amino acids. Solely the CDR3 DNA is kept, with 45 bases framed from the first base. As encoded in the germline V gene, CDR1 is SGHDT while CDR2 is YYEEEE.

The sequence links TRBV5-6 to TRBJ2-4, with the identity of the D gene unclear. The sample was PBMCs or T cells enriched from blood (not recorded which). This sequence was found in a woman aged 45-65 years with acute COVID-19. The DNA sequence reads TGTGCCAGCAGTTTATTAGCCGGAGACAAAAACATTCAGTACTTC. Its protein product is CASSLLAGDKNIQYF. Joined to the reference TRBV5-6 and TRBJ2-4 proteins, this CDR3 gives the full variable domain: DAGVTQSPTHLIKTRGQQVTLRCSPKSGHDTVSWYQQALGQGPQFIFQYYEEEERQRGNFPDRFSGHQFPNYSSELNVNALLLGDSALYLCASSLLAGDKNIQYFGAGTRLSVL.